A single sample gave rise to the 31 T cell receptor beta chains below, sequenced in a study of blood T cell repertoires in COVID-19. Generated by immunoSEQ multiplex PCR, the TCRdb table keeps only in-frame clones and is missing some. The data hold over 70,000 clones, with 60% to 85% observed a single time. The sequenced sample was peripheral blood. The receptors were sampled from a woman at least 80 years old with acute or convalescent COVID-19.

This rearrangement joins TRBV28 to TRBJ1-4; tentative D call: TRBD1 (5 bases). The CDR3 runs to 16 residues. Germline V gives CDR1 MDHEN, CDR2 SYDVKM. The V gene lost 2 bases and the J gene lost 4 bases, with 14 bases spanning the gap. CDR3 sequence (DNA): TGTGCCAGCAGTTTAACAGGTGGCGGATATAATGAAAAACTGTTTTTT. It codes for CASSLTGGGYNEKLFF.

This chain links TRBV3-1 (or the pseudogene TRBV3-2) with TRBJ2-5; D may be TRBD2 (5 bases). The V and J ends lost 3 bases and 5 bases respectively, with 13 bases between them. Germline V CDR1 and CDR2: LGHDT, YNNKEL (reference sequence). The CDR3 is 14 amino acids. The CDR3 loop is CASSQRRPGETQYF. The CDR3 DNA is TGTGCCAGCAGCCAGCGGAGGCCGGGGGAGACCCAGTACTTC.

The gene calls are TRBV18 and TRBJ1-5; maybe TRBD1 (6 bases). V gave up 3 bases and J gave up 4 bases, with 13 bases separating them. Germline CDR1 KGHSH, CDR2 LQKENI. This CDR3 contains 15 residues. DNA for the CDR3: TGTGCCAGCTCACCTCAGGGGCCAAGGAATCAGCCCCAGCATTTT. Residues: CASSPQGPRNQPQHF.

The chain couples TRBV1 to TRBJ1-1; TRBD1, as called in the table, went unchecked against the DNA. TRBV1 is flagged as a pseudogene. There are 15 residues in the CDR3. The CDR3 nucleotides are TGCACCAGCAGCCAAGGGGCAGAGTTGAACACTGAAGCTTTCTTT. Translation gives CTSSQGAELNTEAFF.

This clone has a handful of counts. The genes are TRBV3-1 (or the pseudogene TRBV3-2) and TRBJ2-7, with TRBD2 as a possible D gene (6 bases). Germline assignment: CDR1 LGHDT and CDR2 YNNKEL (reference sequence). V lost 5 bases, J lost 6 bases, and 17 bases lay in between. The CDR3 is made up of 14 amino acids. CDR3 sequence reads: CASSIDLGGFEQYF. DNA for the CDR3: TGTGCCAGCAGCATAGATCTTGGAGGGTTCGAGCAGTACTTC.

The V and J genes are TRBV2 and TRBJ2-1; D is ambiguous. CDR3 length: 13 residues. Trimming left V 7 bases short and J 7 bases short, with 14 bases between. CDR1 is SNHLY and CDR2 is FYNNEI in the germline V gene. The CDR3 reads CASNRVLENEQFF. The CDR3 bases are TGTGCCAGCAATCGGGTTCTCGAAAATGAGCAGTTCTTC.

The J gene is TRBJ2-5, the V gene TRBV19; D uncertain. V was pared by 3 bases and J by 3 bases, with 8 bases between. Per the germline V gene, CDR1 is LNHDA and CDR2 is SQIVND (reference sequence). CDR3 length: 13 amino acids. The CDR3 DNA reads as TGTGCCAGTAGTATGACCAGCGAAGAGACCCAGTACTTC. Its translation is CASSMTSEETQYF. The variable domain in full, completed from reference TRBV19 and TRBJ2-5, reads DGGITQSPKYLFRKEGQNVTLSCEQNLNHDAMYWYRQDPGQGLRLIYYSQIVNDFQKGDIAEGYSVSREKKESFPLTVTSAQKNPTAFYLCASSMTSEETQYFGPGTRLLVL.

V is TRBV28 and J is TRBJ2-5; no clear D. The V gene's germline CDR1 is MDHEN and CDR2 SYDVKM. This CDR3 comprises 11 residues. V lost 4 bases to trimming and J lost 5 bases, with 5 bases between them. The CDR3: CASSSSETQYF. CDR3 nucleotides: TGTGCCAGCAGTTCGTCGGAGACCCAGTACTTC.

The chain is built from TRBV7-2 and TRBJ1-2; D gene unclear. Trimming shortened V by 1 base and J by 7 bases, and 7 bases separated the two germline ends. CDR3 length: 12 residues. The germline V gene has CDR1 SGHTA and CDR2 FQGNSA. CDR3 nucleotide sequence: TGTGCCAGCAGCTTAGATCGGTTTGGCTACACCTTC. This translates into CASSLDRFGYTF.

In this sample, this clone turned up a few times. The rearrangement links TRBV5-6 to TRBJ2-5, with 7 positions matching TRBD2. V shed 4 bases and J 5 bases; nucleotides not matched to a gene: 17. There are 17 residues in the CDR3. The germline gives CDR1 SGHDT, CDR2 YYEEEE. The CDR3 reads CASSPLAGSPKWETQYF. CDR3 coding DNA: TGTGCCAGCAGCCCCTTAGCGGGTTCCCCTAAGTGGGAGACCCAGTACTTC.

This clone was counted only a few times. The V call is TRBV6-2 or TRBV6-3, the J call TRBJ2-5; D is unresolved. Germline V gives CDR1 MNHEY, CDR2 SVGEGT. The CDR3 sequence is 13 residues long. Trimming took off 6 bases at V and 4 bases at J, with 12 bases between the two ends. The CDR3 DNA follows: TGTGCCAGCAGCCTCTCCCGGTCAGAGACCCAGTACTTC. This codes for CASSLSRSETQYF.

The chain uses TRBV12-3 or TRBV12-4 and TRBJ2-7, with unresolved D. The V and J ends lost 3 bases and 0 bases respectively, with 6 bases between them. The CDR3 has 13 amino acids. Written as DNA, the CDR3 is TGTGCCAGCAGTTTTTTGGCCTCCTACGAGCAGTACTTC. This gives the protein CASSFLASYEQYF.

The genes are TRBV27 and TRBJ1-1; TRBD1 aligns across 8 bases. This CDR3 has 15 residues. The germline V gene encodes CDR1 MNHEY and CDR2 SMNVEV (reference sequence). V shed 5 bases and J 8 bases; nucleotides not matched to a gene: 13. The CDR3 here is CASSRRTGRGLEAFF. In nucleotides, the CDR3 is TGTGCCAGCAGTCGACGGACAGGGAGAGGTTTAGAAGCTTTCTTT.

The rearrangement joins TRBV5-4 to TRBJ1-2; 7 nucleotides line up with TRBD1. Germline CDR1 reads SGHNT; CDR2 reads YYREEE (reference sequence). The CDR3 has 15 amino acids. J gave up 5 bases and V 4 bases, and 11 bases lay outside the gene matches. This chain's CDR3 is CASSLPDRSLYGYTF. DNA for the CDR3: TGTGCCAGCAGCCTCCCGGACAGGAGCCTATATGGCTACACCTTC.

This chain connects TRBV5-1 to TRBJ2-7; 8 nucleotides agree with TRBD1. The CDR3 covers 12 residues. The trim removed 7 bases at V and 5 bases at J, leaving 5 bases unmatched. Germline V CDR1 and CDR2: SGHRS, YFSETQ. The CDR3 is CASFGQGNEQYF. The CDR3 nucleotides read TGCGCCAGCTTCGGACAGGGAAACGAGCAGTACTTC.

The V call is TRBV4-2, the J call TRBJ1-1, with D hard to call. V lost 4 bases, J lost 7 bases, and 13 bases lay in between. Germline V gene lookup returns CDR1 LGHNA and CDR2 YNFKEQ. The CDR3 extends over 13 amino acids. The CDR3 region is CASSRPTEVEAFF. In nucleotides, the CDR3 is TGTGCCAGCAGCCGGCCCACGGAGGTTGAAGCTTTCTTT.

The DNA for the CDR3 is TGTGCCACCAGTGCAGCGGGCCTGAACACCGGGGAGCTGTTTTTT. Protein product: CATSAAGLNTGELFF. The rearrangement joins TRBV24-1 to TRBJ2-2; a weak D match, TRBD2 (6 bases). V dropped 5 bases and J dropped 1 base, with 10 bases sitting between them. Germline values: CDR1 KGHDR, CDR2 SFDVKD. CDR3 length: 15 residues.

The J gene is TRBJ1-1, the V gene TRBV4-2, with 7 positions matching TRBD1. V was pared by 6 bases and J by 2 bases, with 3 bases of the junction left unmatched. CDR1 is LGHNA and CDR2 is YNFKEQ in the germline V gene. The CDR3 sequence is 13 residues long. In nucleotides, the CDR3 is TGTGCCAGCAGTGCAGGGGGTAACACTGAAGCTTTCTTT. This gives the protein CASSAGGNTEAFF.

A few counts support this clone. This rearrangement joins TRBV12-3 or TRBV12-4 to TRBJ1-1, with a tentative D call TRBD1 (5 bases). The CDR3 is 12 residues long. Trimming removed 7 bases from V and 2 bases from J, with 8 bases in between. CDR3 in amino acids: CASTRGNTEAFF. DNA of the CDR3: TGTGCCAGCACTAGGGGCAACACTGAAGCTTTCTTT.

The chain has TRBV18 and TRBJ1-2; a possible D gene is TRBD1 (5 bases). This CDR3 has 15 amino acids. CDR1 KGHSH and CDR2 LQKENI come from the germline V gene. Trimming removed 2 bases from V and 3 bases from J, with 13 bases in between. Here the CDR3 reads CASSPAGQGDYGYTF. The CDR3 DNA follows: TGTGCCAGCTCACCAGCGGGGCAGGGTGACTATGGCTACACCTTC.

This clone was counted only a few times. The genes are TRBV11-2 and TRBJ1-1; maybe TRBD1 (5 bases). V gave up 4 bases and J gave up 2 bases, with 8 bases separating them. Looked up from germline, CDR1 is SGHAT and CDR2 is FQNNGV. The CDR3 has 13 amino acids. CDR3 coding DNA: TGTGCCAGCAGCTCAGGGCTTAACACTGAAGCTTTCTTT. Protein: CASSSGLNTEAFF.

Only one count was recorded for this clone. The chain has TRBV6-6 and TRBJ2-2; D may be TRBD2 (6 bases). V dropped 5 bases and J dropped 5 bases, with 18 bases sitting between them. CDR1 is MNHNY, CDR2 SVGAGI, per germline (reference sequence). This CDR3 is 16 amino acids long. CDR3 DNA sequence: TGTGCCAGCAGTCAAGAGGCGGGGACGGCTACCGGGGAGCTGTTTTTT. This codes for CASSQEAGTATGELFF.

The chain joins TRBV4-2 to TRBJ2-4, with D maybe TRBD1 (5 bases). Germline CDR1 reads LGHNA; CDR2 reads YNFKEQ. Trimming cost V 0 bases and J 8 bases, with 14 bases left between them. The length of the CDR3 is 15 residues. This CDR3 is CASSQERAGQDIQYF. The CDR3, as DNA: TGTGCCAGCAGCCAAGAAAGGGCAGGGCAGGACATTCAGTACTTC.

This chain connects TRBV4-3 to TRBJ2-1; D perhaps matches TRBD1 (6 bases). Germline CDR1 and CDR2: LGHNA and YSLEER. Deletions cut 2 bases from V and 0 bases from J, with 14 bases between. The CDR3 extends over 17 amino acids. The CDR3, as DNA: TGCGCCAGCAGCCAATCAATGACAGGAAGCTCCTACAATGAGCAGTTCTTC. The encoded protein is CASSQSMTGSSYNEQFF.

The chain links TRBV27 to TRBJ2-3; 7 nucleotides align to TRBD2. Trimming at V came to 8 bases and at J to 2 bases, leaving 4 bases not matched to a gene. CDR1 and CDR2 from the germline V gene are MNHEY and SMNVEV (reference sequence). This CDR3 spans 13 amino acids. The CDR3, as DNA: TGTGCCAGCGGGCGGGGGAACACAGATACGCAGTATTTT. It yields the protein CASGRGNTDTQYF.

The J gene is TRBJ1-4, the V gene TRBV4-3, with no clear D. V was trimmed by 2 bases and J by 7 bases, leaving 8 bases between them. The CDR3 is made up of 13 amino acids. The germline CDR1 and CDR2 sequences are LGHNA and YSLEER. The CDR3: CASSQQSGEKLFF. The CDR3 DNA sequence: TGCGCCAGCAGCCAACAAAGCGGTGAAAAACTGTTTTTT.

CDR3 protein: CASSLEEGIRQPQHF. As DNA, the CDR3 is TGTGCCAGCAGCTTAGAGGAGGGGATCAGACAGCCCCAGCATTTT. J is TRBJ1-5 and V is TRBV7-2, with D possibly TRBD1 on 5 matching bases. Trimming shortened V by 1 base and J by 7 bases, and 14 bases separated the two germline ends. The CDR3 has 15 residues. The germline CDR1 and CDR2 sequences are SGHTA and FQGNSA. Combining the CDR3 with reference TRBV7-2 and TRBJ1-5 gives the whole variable domain GAGVSQSPSNKVTEKGKDVELRCDPISGHTALYWYRQSLGQGLEFLIYFQGNSAPDKSGLPSDRFSAERTGGSVSTLTIQRTQQEDSAVYLCASSLEEGIRQPQHFGDGTRLSIL.

The chain uses TRBV7-9 and TRBJ2-2, with 7 bases fitting TRBD1. The V and J ends lost 5 bases and 3 bases, in that order; junction bases with no gene match: 3. The CDR3 has 14 residues. Germline CDR1 SEHNR, CDR2 FQNEAQ (reference sequence). The CDR3 DNA reads as TGTGCCAGCAGCCCGGGACAGTACACCGGGGAGCTGTTTTTT. This encodes CASSPGQYTGELFF.

The J gene is TRBJ1-1, the V gene TRBV5-1, with D possibly TRBD1 on 5 matching bases. Trimming left V 0 bases short and J 1 base short, with 13 bases between. From germline, CDR1 is SGHRS and CDR2 YFSETQ. This CDR3 is built from 16 residues. The CDR3 reads CASSLDQGGGNTEAFF. CDR3 coding DNA: TGCGCCAGCAGCTTGGATCAGGGCGGCGGGAACACTGAAGCTTTCTTT.

The chain couples TRBV7-8 to TRBJ2-7; D is possibly TRBD2 (6 bases). The CDR3 is 16 amino acids. V was cut by 3 bases and J by 2 bases, with 17 bases left in between. Germline lookup yields CDR1 SGHVS and CDR2 FQNEAQ. CDR3 protein: CASSFGGVAVPYEQYF. DNA for the CDR3: TGTGCCAGCAGCTTTGGTGGGGTAGCGGTCCCCTACGAGCAGTACTTC. Supplemented by reference TRBV7-8 and TRBJ2-7, the full variable domain reads GAGVSQSPRYKVAKRGQDVALRCDPISGHVSLFWYQQALGQGPEFLTYFQNEAQLDKSGLPSDRFFAERPEGSVSTLKIQRTQQEDSAVYLCASSFGGVAVPYEQYFGPGTRLTVT.

This rearrangement joins TRBV7-9 to TRBJ2-7, with D maybe TRBD2 (6 bases). The V gene's germline CDR1 is SEHNR and CDR2 FQNEAQ (reference sequence). Deletions cut 0 bases from V and 5 bases from J, with 14 bases between. The CDR3 sequence is 15 residues long. The CDR3 loop is CASSLAPGGAHEQYF. The CDR3 DNA follows: TGTGCCAGCAGCTTAGCGCCAGGAGGGGCCCACGAGCAGTACTTC.